This passage covers 29 T cell receptor beta chains from one sample sequenced in a study of T-cell reconstitution after alpha-beta-depleted transplantation in children. As it was prepared, the TCRbeta library received unique molecular identifiers. TCRdb reprocessed the PCR reads with MiXCR, giving one entry per CDR3 protein. The sample lists some 70,000 distinct CDR3 sequences, 7.3% seen once, with approximately 2.3% in the top ten. The sample in question was PBMCs from the stem cell graft donor, obtained from the stem cell graft. Every receptor here comes from a human donor who donated a stem cell graft to a child with acute lymphoblastic leukemia.

This clonotype was counted many times. V usage is TRBV7-9 and J usage is TRBJ2-7; 7 bases map to TRBD1. The CDR3 is 13 amino acids. CDR1 SEHNR and CDR2 FQNEAQ come from the germline V gene (reference sequence). With 5 bases clipped from V and 5 bases from J, the junction kept 6 bases outside the gene matches. The CDR3 DNA reads as TGTGCCAGCAGCATCACAGGGGTAGACGAGCAGTACTTC. Protein: CASSITGVDEQYF.

This clonotype came up a few times. The J gene is TRBJ2-1, the V gene TRBV7-9; D not certain. The CDR3 loop spans 15 amino acids. Germline CDR1 SEHNR, CDR2 FQNEAQ (reference sequence). Trimming removed 5 bases at V and 4 bases at J, with 15 bases between. This CDR3 reads CASSIPRYGYNEQFF. CDR3 in DNA: TGTGCCAGCAGCATCCCCAGATACGGATACAATGAGCAGTTCTTC. The variable domain in full, completed from reference TRBV7-9 and TRBJ2-1, reads DTGVSQNPRHKITKRGQNVTFRCDPISEHNRLYWYRQTLGQGPEFLTYFQNEAQLEKSRLLSDRFSAERPKGSFSTLEIQRTEQGDSAMYLCASSIPRYGYNEQFFGPGTRLTVL.

This clonotype has at least ten counts. V is TRBV10-3 and J is TRBJ2-3; D might be TRBD1 or TRBD2, each matching 6 bases. Germline CDR1 ENHRY, CDR2 SYGVKD. The CDR3 contains 17 residues. Trimming removed 4 bases at V and 5 bases at J, with 22 bases between. CDR3 coding DNA: TGTGCCATCAGTGGAAAAGGAGGGGCTAAAGGGGGAGATACGCAGTATTTT. Its translation: CAISGKGGAKGGDTQYF.

This clonotype was counted between two and nine times. The chain employs TRBV6-1 and TRBJ2-7, with D unclear. The CDR3 loop spans 13 amino acids. Germline CDR1 MNHNS, CDR2 SASEGT. Between the trimmed V and J ends, which lost 2 bases and 2 bases, there was a span of 7 bases. In DNA form, the CDR3 reads TGTGCCAGCAGTGAATTGGTGGCCTACGAGCAGTACTTC. This codes for CASSELVAYEQYF.

This clonotype appeared many times. The gene calls are TRBV10-2 and TRBJ1-1, with D perhaps matching TRBD1 (5 bases). The V end lost 6 bases, the J end lost 5 bases, and 13 bases lay between the germline ends. The CDR3 sequence is 13 residues long. Germline CDR1 reads WSHSY; CDR2 reads SAAADI. CDR3 sequence reads: CASSREVETEAFF. The CDR3 DNA follows: TGCGCCAGCAGCAGGGAAGTTGAAACTGAAGCTTTCTTT.

This clonotype has a count of ten or more. V usage is TRBV5-1 and J usage is TRBJ1-1; D is undetermined. The CDR3 is 14 residues long. Germline assignment: CDR1 SGHRS and CDR2 YFSETQ. V shed 1 base and J shed 0 bases, with 7 bases lying between them. CDR3 DNA sequence: TGCGCCAGCAGCTTGTTCAGCATGAACACTGAAGCTTTCTTT. Protein: CASSLFSMNTEAFF.

The chain is built from TRBV6-4 and TRBJ2-2; possible D gene TRBD1, 5 bases. CDR3 length equals 15 residues. The V and J ends lost 5 bases and 2 bases respectively, with 12 bases between them. Germline V gives CDR1 MRHNA, CDR2 SNTAGT. The CDR3 DNA sequence: TGTGCCAGCAGTCAAGGGCAGGGCAACACCGGGGAGCTGTTTTTT. This gives the protein CASSQGQGNTGELFF.

This clonotype was seen many times. The chain combines TRBV15 with TRBJ2-1; 8 bases line up with TRBD1. This CDR3 has 16 amino acids. V dropped 3 bases and J dropped 9; count of bases not matched to a gene: 13. From germline, CDR1 is LNHNV and CDR2 YYDKDF (reference sequence). The CDR3 loop reads CATSSRGTGPLGEQFF. CDR3 DNA sequence: TGTGCCACCAGCAGTCGAGGGACAGGACCTTTAGGTGAGCAGTTCTTC. Variable domain in full (rest from reference TRBV15 and TRBJ2-1): DAMVIQNPRYQVTQFGKPVTLSCSQTLNHNVMYWYQQKSSQAPKLLFHYYDKDFNNEADTPDNFQSRRPNTSFCFLDIRSPGLGDTAMYLCATSSRGTGPLGEQFFGPGTRLTVL.

The V and J genes are TRBV28 and TRBJ1-1; D gene unclear. The CDR3 totals 13 residues. The germline V and J ends were trimmed by 6 bases and 6 bases, with 14 bases remaining between them. CDR1 MDHEN and CDR2 SYDVKM come from the germline V gene. The CDR3: CASRPPPGSEAFF. In nucleotides, the CDR3 is TGTGCCAGCAGACCCCCGCCGGGTTCTGAAGCTTTCTTT.

This clonotype was recorded at least ten times. V is TRBV12-3 or TRBV12-4 and J is TRBJ2-2; 8 positions agree with TRBD2. This CDR3 has 14 amino acids. The junction had 4 bases not matched to a gene; V was cut back by 3 bases and J by 7 bases. The CDR3 nucleotides read TGTGCCAGCAGTTTGATGCTAGCGGGCGGGGAGCTGTTTTTT. Translated, it gives CASSLMLAGGELFF.

This clonotype showed up many times. The rearrangement uses TRBV7-9 and TRBJ2-1; 8 bases fit TRBD2. CDR1 and CDR2 (germline): SEHNR, FQNEAQ (reference sequence). The CDR3 is made up of 16 amino acids. Trimming cost V 6 bases and J 4 bases; bases outside gene matches: 11. For the CDR3, the DNA is TGTGCCAGCAGAAGAGGTCGGCTAGCGGGTTACAATGAGCAGTTCTTC. It specifies CASRRGRLAGYNEQFF.

In this sample, this clonotype turned up many times. The chain's CDR3 is CASSPSGLAGGREQYF. CDR3 bases: TGTGCCAGCAGCCCTTCGGGACTAGCGGGAGGACGGGAGCAGTACTTC. This sequence joins TRBV14 and TRBJ2-7; 15 bases map to TRBD2. Germline values: CDR1 SGHDN, CDR2 FVKESK. The V segment lost 4 bases and the J segment 7 bases; nucleotides outside the gene matches: 8. This CDR3 region has 16 residues.

Many counts were recorded for this clonotype. The CDR3 sequence is CSATGAGETQYF. The CDR3 DNA reads TGCAGTGCTACTGGGGCCGGGGAGACCCAGTACTTC. The J gene is TRBJ2-5, the V gene TRBV20-1, with D maybe TRBD1 (5 bases). Germline values: CDR1 DFQATT, CDR2 SNEGSKA (reference sequence). The V end was cut by 4 bases, the J end by 5 bases, with 11 bases between. The CDR3 is 12 amino acids.

A few counts support this clonotype. V usage is TRBV7-2 and J usage is TRBJ2-5, with 7 bases aligning to TRBD1. J was trimmed by 1 base and V by 5 bases; bases with no gene match: 4. The CDR3 extends over 14 amino acids. CDR1 and CDR2 from the germline V gene are SGHTA and FQGNSA. CDR3 DNA: TGTGCCAGCAGCACGGGACAGAGCCAAGAGACCCAGTACTTC. It encodes CASSTGQSQETQYF. The full variable domain, in which reference TRBV7-2 and TRBJ2-5 provide the parts outside the CDR3, is GAGVSQSPSNKVTEKGKDVELRCDPISGHTALYWYRQSLGQGLEFLIYFQGNSAPDKSGLPSDRFSAERTGGSVSTLTIQRTQQEDSAVYLCASSTGQSQETQYFGPGTRLLVL.

This clonotype was counted at least ten times. V is TRBV5-6 and J is TRBJ2-1, with TRBD2 identical over 9 bases. V lost 2 bases to trimming and J lost 4 bases; unmatched junction nucleotides: 4. The CDR3 runs 15 residues. Germline V gene sequence: CDR1 SGHDT, CDR2 YYEEEE. The CDR3 loop is CASSFGTSCYNEQFF. The CDR3 coding sequence is TGTGCCAGCAGCTTCGGGACTAGCTGTTACAATGAGCAGTTCTTC.

In this sample, this clonotype turned up a few times. V usage is TRBV4-1 and J usage is TRBJ1-1; D unclear. The V gene lost 5 bases and the J gene lost 1 base, with 8 bases spanning the gap. In germline, CDR1 is MGHRA, CDR2 YSYEKL. The CDR3 runs to 13 residues. The CDR3 here is CASSYGRNTEAFF. For the CDR3, the DNA is TGCGCCAGCAGCTATGGCCGGAACACTGAAGCTTTCTTT.

In its sample, this clonotype was seen many times. The CDR3 here is CSANRVNQPQHF. The DNA of the CDR3 is TGCAGTGCAAACAGGGTCAATCAGCCCCAGCATTTT. The chain carries TRBV20-1 and TRBJ1-5; maybe TRBD1 (6 bases). The CDR3 loop spans 12 amino acids. The ends were cut back, 6 bases at V and 3 bases at J, with 9 bases in the middle. Per germline, CDR1 DFQATT and CDR2 SNEGSKA (reference sequence).

The rearrangement links TRBV19 to TRBJ1-1, with D hard to call. CDR1 is LNHDA, CDR2 SQIVND, per germline (reference sequence). The CDR3 runs 14 residues. Trimming stripped 7 bases from V and 0 bases from J, with 12 bases between. The CDR3 here is CASIGRALNTEAFF. As DNA, the CDR3 is TGTGCCAGTATCGGTCGGGCCCTGAACACTGAAGCTTTCTTT.

In its sample, this clonotype was seen many times. Germline and junction disagree at one end, which may indicate a read error. The V gene is TRBV29-1, the J gene TRBJ1-2; no clear D. The CDR3 sequence is 11 residues long. Germline V gene lookup returns CDR1 SQVTM and CDR2 ANQGSEA. The CDR3 DNA sequence: TGTAGCGTTGCGGAGGCCTATGGCTACACCTTC. Protein product: CSVAEAYGYTF. The full variable domain, with the rest looked up from reference TRBV29-1 and TRBJ1-2, is SAVISQKPSRDICQRGTSLTIQCQVDSQVTMMFWYRQQPGQSLTLIATANQGSEATYESGFVIDKFPISRPNLTFSTLTVSNMSPEDSSIYLCSVAEAYGYTFGSGTRLTVV.

Only a few counts were recorded for this clonotype. Given a much more abundant clone one base away, this may be a read error. This rearrangement joins TRBV3-1 to TRBJ2-1; 8 bases are shared with TRBD1. The germline V gene encodes CDR1 LGHDT and CDR2 YNNKEL (reference sequence). The CDR3 totals 17 residues. In DNA, the CDR3 is TGTGCCAGCTGCCAACTGACAACAGGGGGGTCCTACAATGAGCAGTTCTTC. Its protein product is CASCQLTTGGSYNEQFF.

This clonotype came up many times. The V call is TRBV20-1, the J call TRBJ1-5, with TRBD1 as a possible D gene (6 bases). The CDR3 is 15 amino acids. V lost 6 bases to trimming and J lost 6 bases, with 21 bases between them. Germline V gives CDR1 DFQATT, CDR2 SNEGSKA (reference sequence). In DNA form, the CDR3 reads TGCAGTGCCAGCCCTGGGGCAGGGGATGTTCAGCCCCAGCATTTT. Translating gives CSASPGAGDVQPQHF.

This clonotype was counted many times. CDR3 in DNA: TGTGCCAGCAGTTCAGCCGGGACAGGGATCCCTGAAGCTTTCTTT. This gives the protein CASSSAGTGIPEAFF. V is TRBV28 and J is TRBJ1-1; 9 bases line up with TRBD1. The CDR3 loop spans 15 amino acids. Germline V CDR1 and CDR2: MDHEN, SYDVKM. J gave up 6 bases and V 4 bases, and 9 bases lay outside the gene matches.

This clonotype was counted many times. This chain uses TRBV7-8 with TRBJ2-7, with 9 bases that match TRBD1. J lost 5 bases, V lost 9 bases, and 8 bases had no gene match. CDR3 size: 13 residues. Germline V gene lookup returns CDR1 SGHVS and CDR2 FQNEAQ. The CDR3 nucleotides read TGTGCCAGTTGCCGGGACAGGGAGAACGAGCAGTACTTC. Amino acids: CASCRDRENEQYF.

This clonotype occurred many times. V and J are TRBV7-3 and TRBJ2-7; no clear D. Trimming shortened V by 0 bases and J by 3 bases, and 12 bases separated the two germline ends. The CDR3 is 15 amino acids. Germline V gives CDR1 SGHTA, CDR2 FQGTGA. CDR3 in amino acids: CASSLTEARHYEQYF. CDR3 DNA: TGTGCCAGCAGCTTAACAGAGGCTCGGCACTACGAGCAGTACTTC.

This clonotype was counted many times. The CDR3 loop is CASSPTGVHYGYTF. DNA of the CDR3: TGTGCCAGCAGTCCGACAGGGGTTCACTATGGCTACACCTTC. The rearrangement uses TRBV12-3 or TRBV12-4 and TRBJ1-2, with 8 bases fitting TRBD1. The CDR3 runs 14 residues. The V and J ends lost 5 bases and 3 bases, in that order; junction bases with no gene match: 5.

This clonotype was observed many times. The chain combines TRBV5-6 with TRBJ2-1; D is unresolved. V gave up 0 bases and J gave up 5 bases, with 3 bases separating them. The germline V gene has CDR1 SGHDT and CDR2 YYEEEE. This CDR3 is 12 amino acids long. As DNA, the CDR3 is TGTGCCAGCAGCTTGGAAGACAATGAGCAGTTCTTC. Translating gives CASSLEDNEQFF.

The V call is TRBV2, the J call TRBJ2-7, with TRBD2 identical over 7 bases. In germline, CDR1 is SNHLY, CDR2 FYNNEI. The CDR3 runs to 16 residues. V lost 4 bases to trimming and J lost 6 bases; unmatched junction nucleotides: 15. In nucleotides, the CDR3 is TGTGCCAGCAGTGCCCTAGGCGGGAGACATTTGGGCGAGCAGTACTTC. Translation: CASSALGGRHLGEQYF.

This clonotype was detected only a few times. The rearrangement uses TRBV7-3 and TRBJ2-1, with 7 nucleotides matching TRBD1. The CDR3 consists of 16 residues. V dropped 3 bases and J dropped 6; count of bases not matched to a gene: 11. CDR1 SGHTA and CDR2 FQGTGA come from the germline V gene. The CDR3 protein is CASSLQTGLIPNEQFF. CDR3 nucleotide sequence: TGTGCCAGCAGCTTGCAGACAGGGCTGATCCCCAATGAGCAGTTCTTC.

This clonotype appeared many times. The chain joins TRBV19 to TRBJ2-1; D unresolved. This CDR3 spans 17 amino acids. Trimming left V 6 bases short and J 5 bases short, with 23 bases between. Germline V CDR1 and CDR2: LNHDA, SQIVND (reference sequence). This CDR3 reads CASSLPTNLLVHNEQFF. CDR3 DNA: TGTGCCAGTAGCTTACCGACCAACTTACTGGTCCACAATGAGCAGTTCTTC.